Each of the 21 T cell receptor beta chains below was sequenced from the same sample in a study of T cells after yellow fever vaccination. MiXCR, applied by TCRdb to the 5' RACE reads, yields one record per CDR3 protein. The top ten hold over 0.65% of the sample, which has a few hundred thousand distinct CDR3 sequences, 6.9% seen once. The specimen was CD4+ T cells sorted from PBMCs, collected 15 days after the yellow fever booster vaccination. The receptors originated from a young man who received the YFV17D yellow fever vaccine.

In this sample, this clonotype turned up a few times. The V call is TRBV15, the J call TRBJ2-7; 10 nucleotides line up with TRBD1. The germline V gene encodes CDR1 LNHNV and CDR2 YYDKDF (reference sequence). After removal of 2 bases from V and 2 bases from J, the junction contained 6 bases not matched to a gene. The CDR3 runs to 16 residues. CDR3 nucleotide sequence: TGTGCCACCAGCAGAAATAAGGGACAGGGGACCTACGAGCAGTACTTC. Translating it yields CATSRNKGQGTYEQYF.

This clonotype came up many times. The chain joins TRBV5-1 to TRBJ2-2, with 11 nucleotides matching TRBD2. V lost 5 bases and J lost 4; bases outside the gene matches: 13. The CDR3 extends over 18 amino acids. Germline-derived CDR1 and CDR2 are SGHRS and YFSETQ. The CDR3 DNA follows: TGCGCCAGCAGGAGGGGAACTAGCGGGAGATCGTCCACCGGGGAGCTGTTTTTT. Translating it yields CASRRGTSGRSSTGELFF.

Only a few counts were recorded for this clonotype. The V gene is TRBV4-3, the J gene TRBJ2-2; D may be TRBD1 (6 bases). This CDR3 has 15 amino acids. V lost 0 bases to trimming and J lost 4 bases, with 9 bases between them. Germline lookup yields CDR1 LGHNA and CDR2 YSLEER. The CDR3 region is CASSQEGRGTGELFF. The CDR3 region has the DNA TGCGCCAGCAGCCAAGAGGGCAGGGGCACCGGGGAGCTGTTTTTT.

In this sample, this clonotype turned up a few times. This rearrangement joins TRBV12-3 or TRBV12-4 to TRBJ2-1; D is uncertain. CDR3 length equals 14 residues. V was cut by 2 bases and J by 5 bases, with 10 bases left in between. The CDR3 sequence: CASSLSSSNNEQFF. The DNA for the CDR3 is TGTGCCAGCAGTTTATCGTCCAGCAACAATGAGCAGTTCTTC.

This clonotype was counted a few times. V gene TRBV7-2 combines with J gene TRBJ2-5; 10 bases are shared with TRBD2. The CDR3 contains 16 residues. The trim removed 5 bases at V and 1 base at J, leaving 7 bases unmatched. Germline V gives CDR1 SGHTA, CDR2 FQGNSA. The CDR3 protein is CASSHPGTSAQETQYF. The CDR3, as DNA: TGTGCCAGCAGCCATCCCGGGACTAGCGCCCAAGAGACCCAGTACTTC.

In its sample, this clonotype was seen a few times. The chain couples TRBV20-1 to TRBJ2-5; D gene unclear. The germline gives CDR1 DFQATT, CDR2 SNEGSKA (reference sequence). The CDR3 length is 12 residues. V lost 5 bases, J lost 3 bases, and 10 bases lay in between. The CDR3, as DNA: TGCAGTGCTCGGGCGACTGAAGAGACCCAGTACTTC. Its translation is CSARATEETQYF.

The chain employs TRBV5-1 and TRBJ2-5; a possible D gene is TRBD1 (6 bases). The germline gives CDR1 SGHRS, CDR2 YFSETQ. The CDR3 extends over 15 amino acids. V lost 4 bases, J lost 3 bases, and 16 bases lay in between. The CDR3 protein is CASSPGRDTKETQYF. Written as DNA, the CDR3 is TGCGCCAGCAGCCCGGGACGGGACACAAAAGAGACCCAGTACTTC.

This clonotype was picked up a small number of times. The chain employs TRBV20-1 and TRBJ1-1; 8 bases fit TRBD1. V lost 5 bases, J lost 10 bases, and 12 bases stayed unmatched. From germline, CDR1 is DFQATT and CDR2 SNEGSKA (reference sequence). The CDR3 is made up of 13 amino acids. The CDR3 DNA is TGCAGTGCTCCACCTCCCGGGACAGGCACAGCTTTCTTT. This encodes CSAPPPGTGTAFF.

This clonotype was seen at least ten times. The V call is TRBV28, the J call TRBJ2-7, with 9 bases lining up with TRBD1. CDR3 length equals 16 residues. CDR1 is MDHEN and CDR2 is SYDVKM in the germline V gene. J gave up 4 bases and V 6 bases, and 13 bases lay outside the gene matches. The CDR3 coding sequence is TGTGCCAGCAGGCGCCGCTCCGGGACAGGGCAATACGAGCAGTACTTC. Its protein product is CASRRRSGTGQYEQYF. Looking up the rest from reference TRBV28 and TRBJ2-7 gives the full variable domain: DVKVTQSSRYLVKRTGEKVFLECVQDMDHENMFWYRQDPGLGLRLIYFSYDVKMKEKGDIPEGYSVSREKKERFSLILESASTNQTSMYLCASRRRSGTGQYEQYFGPGTRLTVT.

This clonotype has at least ten counts. The chain is built from TRBV10-3 and TRBJ2-1; 10 bases match TRBD2. J gave up 7 bases and V 10 bases, and 7 bases lay outside the gene matches. Per the germline V gene, CDR1 is ENHRY and CDR2 is SYGVKD. This CDR3 spans 13 amino acids. In nucleotides, the CDR3 is TGTGCCACAGGGACTAGCGAAACGAATGAGCAGTTCTTC. As protein: CATGTSETNEQFF.

The V and J genes are TRBV18 and TRBJ2-4, with a weak D call TRBD1 (6 bases). Trimming left V 6 bases short and J 0 bases short, with 15 bases between. CDR1 is KGHSH, CDR2 LQKENI, per germline. This CDR3 comprises 16 residues. This CDR3 is CASSRRGHEAKNIQYF. In nucleotides, the CDR3 is TGTGCCAGCTCCCGCCGGGGACACGAAGCCAAAAACATTCAGTACTTC.

This chain connects TRBV18 to TRBJ2-7; possible D gene TRBD1, 5 bases. This CDR3 comprises 15 residues. Trimming removed 3 bases at V and 2 bases at J, with 14 bases between. Germline-derived CDR1 and CDR2 are KGHSH and LQKENI. CDR3 DNA: TGTGCCAGCTCACCCCTAGGCAGGGAAGCCTACGAGCAGTACTTC. Translated: CASSPLGREAYEQYF.

V usage is TRBV12-3 or TRBV12-4 and J usage is TRBJ1-2; 7 positions match TRBD1. The CDR3 spans 18 residues. Trimming at V came to 5 bases and at J to 0 bases, leaving 15 bases not matched to a gene. CDR3: CASSPGLSQGPANYGYTF. CDR3 DNA: TGTGCCAGCAGTCCAGGCCTATCACAGGGGCCAGCTAACTATGGCTACACCTTC.

This chain joins TRBV7-8 and TRBJ2-2, with TRBD2 matching 9 bases. The CDR3 has 16 amino acids. V lost 5 bases and J lost 6; bases outside the gene matches: 10. Germline CDR1 SGHVS, CDR2 FQNEAQ. In nucleotides, the CDR3 is TGTGCCAGCAGCCCTGGCAGACTAGCGGCAGCCGGGGAGCTGTTTTTT. Its protein product is CASSPGRLAAAGELFF.

Only a few counts were recorded for this clonotype. The chain carries TRBV18 and TRBJ2-7; 8 bases align to TRBD1. The CDR3 length is 13 residues. Germline CDR1 and CDR2: KGHSH and LQKENI. J lost 9 bases, V lost 4 bases, and 8 bases had no gene match. This CDR3 is CASSRQGKIAQYF. The CDR3 coding sequence is TGTGCCAGCTCACGACAGGGGAAGATCGCGCAGTACTTC.

This clonotype has just a few counts. CDR3 coding DNA: TGTGCCAGCAGTCCGACTAGCGGGCGGACGCAGTTCTTC. It yields the protein CASSPTSGRTQFF. J is TRBJ2-1 and V is TRBV27, with 10 bases matching TRBD2. From germline, CDR1 is MNHEY and CDR2 SMNVEV (reference sequence). The junction had 7 bases not matched to a gene; V was cut back by 5 bases and J by 12 bases. The CDR3 covers 13 residues.

This chain uses TRBV18 with TRBJ1-2, with TRBD1 identical over 7 bases. The CDR3 extends over 13 amino acids. V lost 6 bases and J lost 5; bases outside the gene matches: 6. The germline V gene has CDR1 KGHSH and CDR2 LQKENI. The DNA of the CDR3 is TGTGCCAGCTCCCCGGGACAGTCTTATGGCTACACCTTC. Translated, it gives CASSPGQSYGYTF.

Ten or more counts support this clonotype. CDR3 in amino acids: CASKNRDFHEQYF. CDR3 coding DNA: TGTGCCAGCAAGAACAGGGACTTCCACGAGCAGTACTTC. V is TRBV2 and J is TRBJ2-7; D tentatively reads TRBD1 or TRBD2 (6 bases each). This CDR3 is 13 amino acids long. Germline-derived CDR1 and CDR2 are SNHLY and FYNNEI. The V and J ends lost 7 bases and 5 bases respectively, with 15 bases between them. The entire variable domain, with the rest obtained from reference TRBV2 and TRBJ2-7, is as follows: EPEVTQTPSHQVTQMGQEVILRCVPISNHLYFYWYRQILGQKVEFLVSFYNNEISEKSEIFDDQFSVERPDGSNFTLKIRSTKLEDSAMYFCASKNRDFHEQYFGPGTRLTVT.

The chain couples TRBV7-2 to TRBJ2-3; 8 bases are a match to TRBD2. Germline-derived CDR1 and CDR2 are SGHTA and FQGNSA. The CDR3 runs to 16 residues. V lost 1 base, J lost 7 bases, and 10 bases stayed unmatched. CDR3 sequence: CASSLVGGRSVNTQYF. The CDR3 DNA follows: TGTGCCAGCAGCTTAGTGGGCGGGAGGTCGGTGAATACGCAGTATTTT.

This clonotype has at least ten counts. V is TRBV5-1 and J is TRBJ2-7; 11 positions match TRBD2. Germline lookup yields CDR1 SGHRS and CDR2 YFSETQ. V was clipped by 4 bases and J by 3 bases; unmatched bases: 6. The CDR3 consists of 15 residues. In DNA form, the CDR3 reads TGCGCCAGCAGCGAGGGACTAGCGGACGGCTACGAGCAGTACTTC. Residues: CASSEGLADGYEQYF.

This clonotype was picked up a small number of times. The DNA for the CDR3 is TGCAGCGTGCGGACAGGGGTAGGGCAGCCCCAGCATTTT. It specifies CSVRTGVGQPQHF. The chain uses TRBV29-1 and TRBJ1-5, with 9 bases fitting TRBD1. Germline V gene lookup returns CDR1 SQVTM and CDR2 ANQGSEA. The CDR3 runs 13 residues. Unmatched junction bases numbered 7, after V lost 6 bases and J lost 7 bases. Variable domain in full (rest from reference TRBV29-1 and TRBJ1-5): SAVISQKPSRDICQRGTSLTIQCQVDSQVTMMFWYRQQPGQSLTLIATANQGSEATYESGFVIDKFPISRPNLTFSTLTVSNMSPEDSSIYLCSVRTGVGQPQHFGDGTRLSIL.